These 29 T cell receptor beta chains originate from one sample sequenced in a study of CD8 T cells in ankylosing spondylitis. TCRdb reanalysed the 5' RACE reads using MiXCR and keeps one entry per CDR3 protein. The data show around 890,000 distinct CDR3 sequences, 10% to 15% seen once. General study findings and limits: Typical of ankylosing spondylitis blood, it appeared, was a TCR beta motif of eight highly homologous variants.

For these TCRs, the target antigens are not known. Sequenced input: blood, either unsorted or a sorted T cell fraction (not recorded which). These receptors came from a male donor with ankylosing spondylitis.

The rearrangement links TRBV29-1 to TRBJ2-5, with unresolved D. CDR1 SQVTM and CDR2 ANQGSEA come from the germline V gene. The CDR3 is 15 amino acids. Between the trimmed V and J ends, which lost 5 bases and 0 bases, there was a span of 16 bases. The CDR3 bases are TGCAGCGTTATCACTCCTAGGACCCACCAAGAGACCCAGTACTTC. Its translation: CSVITPRTHQETQYF.

This clonotype was seen more than once but under ten times. The V call is TRBV7-9, the J call TRBJ2-4; 11 bases match TRBD2. The junction had 6 bases not matched to a gene; V was cut back by 5 bases and J by 6 bases. There are 15 residues in the CDR3. Looked up from germline, CDR1 is SEHNR and CDR2 is FQNEAQ (reference sequence). The CDR3 DNA sequence: TGTGCCAGCAGCCCAATAGCGGGAGGGCCAAACATTCAGTACTTC. Translation gives CASSPIAGGPNIQYF.

Only a few counts were recorded for this clonotype. CDR3: CSALDRAGNTIYF. In nucleotides, the CDR3 is TGCAGTGCTCTCGACAGGGCTGGAAACACCATATATTTT. The J gene is TRBJ1-3, the V gene TRBV20-1, with 7 bases that match TRBD1. Unmatched junction bases numbered 3, after V lost 5 bases and J lost 2 bases. Germline V lookup: CDR1 DFQATT, CDR2 SNEGSKA (reference sequence). CDR3 size: 13 residues.

This clonotype was recorded a few times. The V call is TRBV20-1, the J call TRBJ2-5; 7 bases match TRBD2. V shed 6 bases and J 7 bases; nucleotides not matched to a gene: 14. Germline-derived CDR1 and CDR2 are DFQATT and SNEGSKA (reference sequence). This CDR3 contains 14 residues. In DNA, the CDR3 is TGCAGTGCAATTGGGGGGTCCGGGGAGGGGACCCAGTACTTC. Its translation: CSAIGGSGEGTQYF.

The V gene is TRBV6-2 or TRBV6-3, the J gene TRBJ2-1, with a tentative D call TRBD2 (7 bases). Trimming removed 10 bases from V and 1 base from J, with 20 bases in between. The CDR3 is 16 residues long. Germline lookup yields CDR1 MNHEY and CDR2 SVGEGT. The CDR3 nucleotides are TGTGCCACCCTGCCGAGGGGGGGGGCATCCTACAATGAGCAGTTCTTC. The encoded protein is CATLPRGGASYNEQFF.

This chain links TRBV20-1 with TRBJ2-3; D remains unclear. CDR1 DFQATT and CDR2 SNEGSKA come from the germline V gene (reference sequence). V was shortened by 6 bases and J by 2 bases, with 15 bases between the two germline ends. The CDR3 extends over 14 amino acids. The CDR3 bases are TGCAGTGCCAAGTCCCCGTACTTCACAGATACGCAGTATTTT. The encoded protein is CSAKSPYFTDTQYF.

The chain combines TRBV29-1 with TRBJ1-4, with 11 bases matching TRBD1. After removal of 6 bases from V and 0 bases from J, the junction contained 3 bases not matched to a gene. Germline V lookup: CDR1 SQVTM, CDR2 ANQGSEA. This CDR3 region has 15 residues. CDR3 region: CSVAGQGATNEKLFF. CDR3 DNA: TGCAGCGTCGCGGGACAGGGGGCAACTAATGAAAAACTGTTTTTT.

This clonotype came up a few times. V is TRBV20-1 and J is TRBJ2-7; tentatively, D is TRBD2 (5 bases). CDR3 length: 13 residues. CDR1 is DFQATT and CDR2 is SNEGSKA in the germline V gene (reference sequence). Trimming shortened V by 3 bases and J by 0 bases, and 9 bases separated the two germline ends. DNA of the CDR3: TGCAGTGCTAGGATCGGGAACTCCTACGAGCAGTACTTC. Encoded protein: CSARIGNSYEQYF.

This clonotype was recorded at least ten times. The chain recombines TRBV7-9 with TRBJ1-4; D may be TRBD1 (5 bases). Trimming cost V 2 bases and J 6 bases, with 10 bases left between them. This CDR3 contains 14 residues. Germline V CDR1 and CDR2: SEHNR, FQNEAQ (reference sequence). The CDR3 reads CASSLSRADEKLFF. As DNA, the CDR3 is TGTGCCAGCAGCTTAAGCAGGGCGGATGAAAAACTGTTTTTT.

This clonotype was seen a few times. The chain combines TRBV6-1 with TRBJ2-1; D is possibly TRBD2 (5 bases). Germline assignment: CDR1 MNHNS and CDR2 SASEGT. V was pared by 5 bases and J by 8 bases, with 19 bases between. The CDR3 has 15 residues. In DNA form, the CDR3 reads TGTGCCAGCAGTAAACTAGTGCGCACGATCGATGAGCAGTTCTTC. This gives the protein CASSKLVRTIDEQFF.

The V call is TRBV6-1, the J call TRBJ2-5; 9 bases match TRBD1. There are 14 residues in the CDR3. The V and J ends lost 6 bases and 4 bases, in that order; junction bases with no gene match: 6. Germline CDR1 and CDR2: MNHNS and SASEGT. The CDR3 DNA sequence: TGTGCCAGCAGAAGGGGACAGGGAGGAGAGACCCAGTACTTC. Translation gives CASRRGQGGETQYF.

The rearrangement uses TRBV27 and TRBJ2-1, with D possibly called TRBD1 or TRBD2 (5 bases each). From germline, CDR1 is MNHEY and CDR2 SMNVEV (reference sequence). CDR3 length: 12 residues. V gave up 8 bases and J gave up 16 bases, with 21 bases separating them. The CDR3: CASGEGMGPAFF. The CDR3 bases are TGTGCCAGCGGAGAGGGGATGGGACCCGCCTTCTTC.

The chain links TRBV7-9 to TRBJ1-5; TRBD1 is a possible D gene (6 bases). Looked up from germline, CDR1 is SEHNR and CDR2 is FQNEAQ (reference sequence). The CDR3 runs to 16 residues. Trimming stripped 5 bases from V and 6 bases from J, with 20 bases between. CDR3 residues: CASSPGRGSNVQPQHF. The CDR3 DNA reads as TGTGCCAGCAGCCCAGGCAGGGGCTCCAACGTTCAGCCCCAGCATTTT.

This clonotype was picked up a small number of times. The genes are TRBV12-3 or TRBV12-4 and TRBJ1-6; no definite D call. V lost 3 bases to trimming and J lost 11 bases, with 14 bases between them. The CDR3 consists of 14 residues. The CDR3 is CASSFRTSGTPLHF. CDR3 nucleotides: TGTGCCAGCAGTTTTCGGACTTCGGGGACACCCCTCCACTTT.

This chain joins TRBV7-8 and TRBJ2-3, with TRBD2 identical over 10 bases. CDR1 is SGHVS, CDR2 FQNEAQ, per germline. The CDR3 loop spans 20 amino acids. Losses at the gene ends were 3 bases for V and 1 base for J; bases not matched to a gene: 16. The CDR3 bases are TGTGCCAGCAGCTTCCCAATTTGGGCTAGCGGGGGCCGCGGCACAGATACGCAGTATTTT. It is translated as CASSFPIWASGGRGTDTQYF.

The V gene is TRBV6-1, the J gene TRBJ2-1; D not resolved. V was pared by 7 bases and J by 2 bases, with 18 bases between. Per germline, CDR1 MNHNS and CDR2 SASEGT. The CDR3 runs 16 residues. The CDR3 sequence is CASTASRSATYNEQFF. CDR3 nucleotide sequence: TGTGCCAGCACAGCCTCCCGCAGCGCTACCTACAATGAGCAGTTCTTC.

This clonotype was detected only a few times. The V call is TRBV20-1, the J call TRBJ1-5; D is perhaps TRBD1 (5 bases). The CDR3 covers 12 residues. Trimming left V 7 bases short and J 7 bases short, with 14 bases between. Looked up from germline, CDR1 is DFQATT and CDR2 is SNEGSKA (reference sequence). The DNA for the CDR3 is TGCAGTGGGTATTCGGGGGGACAGCCCCAGCATTTT. Translated, it gives CSGYSGGQPQHF.

This clonotype has just a few counts. The chain recombines TRBV10-3 with TRBJ2-7; the match to TRBD1 covers 9 bases. This CDR3 has 13 residues. Per germline, CDR1 ENHRY and CDR2 SYGVKD. Germline trimming cut 8 bases from V and 8 bases from J; bases unmatched to any gene: 10. CDR3 coding DNA: TGTGCCATCTCACGGACAGGGGTAGGTCAGCAGTACTTC. It yields the protein CAISRTGVGQQYF.

This clonotype was picked up many times. V usage is TRBV20-1 and J usage is TRBJ1-5; D may be TRBD1 (6 bases). The CDR3 extends over 13 amino acids. Trimming stripped 3 bases from V and 7 bases from J, with 13 bases between. CDR1 DFQATT and CDR2 SNEGSKA come from the germline V gene (reference sequence). The CDR3, as DNA: TGCAGTGCTAGTGAGGGGGTCAGCCAGCCCCAGCATTTT. Its translation: CSASEGVSQPQHF.

This clonotype has more than one count but fewer than ten. The chain has TRBV5-6 and TRBJ2-3; D unclear. The V gene lost 0 bases and the J gene lost 1 base, with 15 bases spanning the gap. The germline gives CDR1 SGHDT, CDR2 YYEEEE. The CDR3 extends over 17 amino acids. The chain's CDR3 is CASSLGPPSPGTDTQYF. The CDR3 DNA follows: TGTGCCAGCAGCTTGGGACCACCTTCGCCGGGCACAGATACGCAGTATTTT.

This clonotype was observed a handful of times. This chain connects TRBV5-6 to TRBJ2-1; 11 positions agree with TRBD2. Germline V gene lookup returns CDR1 SGHDT and CDR2 YYEEEE. This CDR3 has 15 amino acids. Germline trimming cut 3 bases from V and 7 bases from J; bases unmatched to any gene: 6. DNA of the CDR3: TGTGCCAGCAGCTCATTGGGACTAGCGGCAAATGAGCAGTTCTTC. Residues: CASSSLGLAANEQFF. Based on the CDR3 plus reference TRBV5-6 and TRBJ2-1, the full variable domain is DAGVTQSPTHLIKTRGQQVTLRCSPKSGHDTVSWYQQALGQGPQFIFQYYEEEERQRGNFPDRFSGHQFPNYSSELNVNALLLGDSALYLCASSSLGLAANEQFFGPGTRLTVL.

Concerning this clonotype itself: A far larger clone is only one base removed, so a read error is likely. This rearrangement joins TRBV4-2 to TRBJ2-7; D unresolved. CDR1 and CDR2 (germline): LGHNA, YNFKEQ. V was clipped by 0 bases and J by 4 bases, with 1 base between them. CDR3 size: 11 residues. CDR3 DNA sequence: TGTGCCAGCAGCCAAGAATACGAGCAGTACTTC. Residues: CASSQEYEQYF.

V gene TRBV6-5 combines with J gene TRBJ2-7, with a tentative D call TRBD1 (5 bases). The CDR3 has 12 amino acids. CDR1 and CDR2 from the germline V gene are MNHEY and SVGAGI. V lost 6 bases, J lost 6 bases, and 12 bases lay in between. The chain's CDR3 is CASSRKGSEQYF. The CDR3 nucleotides read TGTGCCAGCAGCCGCAAGGGGTCCGAGCAGTACTTC.

The V and J genes are TRBV27 and TRBJ2-3, with 8 bases aligning to TRBD2. The CDR3 totals 16 residues. Trimming cost V 6 bases and J 9 bases; bases outside gene matches: 17. Germline CDR1 and CDR2: MNHEY and SMNVEV (reference sequence). The CDR3 region has the DNA TGTGCCAGCAGCTCAAGGGGACCGCCGGGAGGGGGAACGCAGTATTTT. It encodes CASSSRGPPGGGTQYF.

This clonotype was counted a few times. The rearrangement joins TRBV6-5 to TRBJ2-7; perhaps D is TRBD1 or TRBD2 (5 bases each). Looked up from germline, CDR1 is MNHEY and CDR2 is SVGAGI. Trimming shortened V by 2 bases and J by 7 bases, and 18 bases separated the two germline ends. This CDR3 contains 15 residues. As DNA, the CDR3 is TGTGCCAGCAGTTACGATCGGGACCCTACTAGGGAGCAGTACTTC. This codes for CASSYDRDPTREQYF.

In the case of this clonotype: This may stem from a read error, because a much larger clone lies one nucleotide away. This chain connects TRBV20-1 to TRBJ2-1, with 9 bases lining up with TRBD1. The CDR3 totals 15 residues. Trimming took 6 bases from V and 7 from J; bases not matched to a gene: 13. The germline V gene encodes CDR1 DFQATT and CDR2 SNEGSKA (reference sequence). The CDR3 sequence is CSAQHYRGLWNEQFF. CDR3 in DNA: TGCAGTGCCCAACACTACAGGGGGCTTTGGAATGAGCAGTTCTTC.

This clonotype was counted only a few times. The chain has TRBV5-1 and TRBJ2-3, with TRBD1 matching 8 bases. Germline-derived CDR1 and CDR2 are SGHRS and YFSETQ. There are 15 residues in the CDR3. V trimming: 5 bases; J trimming: 2 bases; junction bases outside the gene matches: 7. DNA of the CDR3: TGCGCCAGCAGTCGCGGGACAGGCGTCACAGATACGCAGTATTTT. Translation: CASSRGTGVTDTQYF.

V gene TRBV20-1 combines with J gene TRBJ2-7, with 12 bases identical to TRBD2. The V segment lost 0 bases and the J segment 2 bases; nucleotides outside the gene matches: 5. This CDR3 comprises 16 residues. Germline V gives CDR1 DFQATT, CDR2 SNEGSKA (reference sequence). CDR3 residues: CSARDWTSGNTYEQYF. CDR3 nucleotide sequence: TGCAGTGCTAGAGATTGGACTAGCGGGAATACCTACGAGCAGTACTTC.

CDR3 nucleotide sequence: TGTGCCAGCAGCCCCCGACTAGGTATATATGAGCAGTTCTTC. Protein product: CASSPRLGIYEQFF. The chain is built from TRBV7-6 and TRBJ2-1, with D possibly TRBD2 on 6 matching bases. The CDR3 runs 14 residues. Trimming stripped 5 bases from V and 8 bases from J, with 16 bases between. From germline, CDR1 is SGHVS and CDR2 FNYEAQ.